Below, 5 T cell receptor beta chains from the same sample are listed, as sequenced in a study of Graves' ophthalmopathy and Graves' hyperthyroidism. Amplifying from RNA transcripts, the study obtained TCR beta CDR3 regions. A first-round RT-PCR used HTBI primers, followed by a second-round multiplex PCR. Each CDR3 protein is one row after TCRdb ran MiXCR on the multiplex PCR reads. Among a few hundred thousand distinct CDR3 sequences, 20% to 25% were seen once, and the ten largest hold roughly 45%. The sample comprised peripheral blood. The origin of the receptors is a woman aged 45-65 years with Graves' ophthalmopathy.

The chain couples TRBV27 to TRBJ2-7; D perhaps matches TRBD2 (5 bases). This CDR3 is built from 11 residues. Germline values: CDR1 MNHEY, CDR2 SMNVEV (reference sequence). V was cut by 10 bases and J by 4 bases, with 11 bases left in between. CDR3 region: CATLGGYEQYF. In DNA form, the CDR3 reads TGTGCCACCCTTGGCGGGTACGAGCAGTACTTC.

The rearrangement joins TRBV30 to TRBJ1-1; 9 nucleotides agree with TRBD1. Germline CDR1 reads GTSNPN; CDR2 reads SVGIG (reference sequence). The CDR3 extends over 16 amino acids. The ends lost 1 base at V and 6 bases at J; junction bases unmatched: 12. CDR3 DNA: TGTGCCTGGAGTGGAGGCCTCTCCGGGACAGGGTCTGAAGCTTTCTTT. It specifies CAWSGGLSGTGSEAFF.

This clonotype occurred many times. The J gene is TRBJ2-7, the V gene TRBV12-3 or TRBV12-4; D is ambiguous. Trimming stripped 7 bases from V and 6 bases from J, with 16 bases between. This CDR3 spans 13 amino acids. The CDR3 region is CASTRVLYREQYF. The DNA for the CDR3 is TGTGCCAGCACTCGTGTTTTGTATCGCGAGCAGTACTTC.

This clonotype was detected a few times. This sequence joins TRBV5-6 and TRBJ1-1; D unresolved. In germline, CDR1 is SGHDT, CDR2 YYEEEE. The CDR3 covers 14 residues. Between the trimmed V and J ends, which lost 5 bases and 3 bases, there was a span of 14 bases. As DNA, the CDR3 is TGTGCCAGCAGTCGAGGGCCCCTCGACACTGAAGCTTTCTTT. It yields the protein CASSRGPLDTEAFF.

The J gene is TRBJ1-2, the V gene TRBV3-1; D gene unclear. V lost 0 bases, J lost 6 bases, and 11 bases lay in between. The CDR3 loop spans 14 amino acids. Per germline, CDR1 LGHDT and CDR2 YNNKEL (reference sequence). The CDR3 coding sequence is TGTGCCAGCAGCCAAGAAAGAAGTCCTGATGGCTACACCTTC. Protein sequence: CASSQERSPDGYTF.